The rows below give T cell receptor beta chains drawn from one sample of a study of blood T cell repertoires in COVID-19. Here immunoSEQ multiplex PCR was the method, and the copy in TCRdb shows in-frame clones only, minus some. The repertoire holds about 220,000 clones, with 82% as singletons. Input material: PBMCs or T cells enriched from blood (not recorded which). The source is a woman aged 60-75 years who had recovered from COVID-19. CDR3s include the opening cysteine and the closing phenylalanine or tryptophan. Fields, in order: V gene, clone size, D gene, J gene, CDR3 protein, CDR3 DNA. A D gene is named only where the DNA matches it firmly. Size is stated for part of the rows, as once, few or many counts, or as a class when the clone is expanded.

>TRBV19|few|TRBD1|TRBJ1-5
CATEDRGGQPQHF
TGTGCCACTGAGGACAGGGGGGGCCAGCCCCAGCATTTT
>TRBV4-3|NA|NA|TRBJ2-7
CASSQEPDRYDEQYF
TGCGCCAGCAGCCAAGAACCTGACAGGTACGACGAGCAGTACTTC
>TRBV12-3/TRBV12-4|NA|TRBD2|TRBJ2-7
CASSAGGAYEQYF
TGTGCCAGCAGTGCCGGGGGGGCCTACGAGCAGTACTTC
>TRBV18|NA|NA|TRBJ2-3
CASSPLREGTDTQYF
TGTGCCAGCTCACCATTGCGGGAAGGCACAGATACGCAGTATTTT
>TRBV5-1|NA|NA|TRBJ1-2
CASSLRQNYGYTF
TGCGCCAGCAGCTTGAGACAGAACTATGGCTACACCTTC
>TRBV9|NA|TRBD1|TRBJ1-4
CASSVAGTGGGTNEKLFF
TGTGCCAGCAGCGTAGCCGGGACAGGGGGTGGCACTAATGAAAAACTGTTTTTT
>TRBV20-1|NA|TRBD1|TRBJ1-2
CSASHRGDYGYTF
TGCAGTGCTAGTCACAGGGGCGACTATGGCTACACCTTC
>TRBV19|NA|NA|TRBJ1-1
CASIFRGAMNTEAFF
TGTGCCAGTATTTTCCGGGGGGCCATGAACACTGAAGCTTTCTTT
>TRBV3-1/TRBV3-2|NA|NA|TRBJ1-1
CASSQAPGLNTEAFF
TGTGCCAGCAGCCAAGCCCCAGGATTGAACACTGAAGCTTTCTTT
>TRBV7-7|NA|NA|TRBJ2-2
CASSPGTPGRTGELFF
TGTGCCAGCAGCCCGGGGACACCCGGACGTACCGGGGAGCTGTTTTTT
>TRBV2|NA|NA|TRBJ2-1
CATKGRTWNEQFF
TGTGCCACAAAAGGGAGGACTTGGAATGAGCAGTTCTTC
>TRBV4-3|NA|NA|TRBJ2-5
CASSQDPGRETQYF
TGCGCCAGCAGCCAAGACCCAGGGCGAGAGACCCAGTACTTC
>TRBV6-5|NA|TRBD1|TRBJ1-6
CASSDRDSYNSPLHF
TGTGCCAGTTCAGACAGGGACTCCTATAATTCACCCCTCCACTTT
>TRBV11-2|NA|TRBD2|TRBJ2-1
CASSLDRVPSGSYNEQFF
TGTGCCAGCAGCTTAGATCGTGTACCTAGCGGGTCCTACAATGAGCAGTTCTTC
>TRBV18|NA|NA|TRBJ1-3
CASSLDISSGNTIYF
TGTGCCAGCTCCCTGGACATCTCCTCTGGAAACACCATATATTTT
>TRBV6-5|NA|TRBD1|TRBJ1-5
CASRATGHNQPQHF
TGTGCCAGCAGGGCGACAGGGCACAATCAGCCCCAGCATTTT
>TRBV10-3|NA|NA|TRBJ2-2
CAIRNRWNTGELFF
TGTGCCATCAGAAACAGGTGGAACACCGGGGAGCTGTTTTTT
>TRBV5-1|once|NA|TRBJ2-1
CASSLDGTNHNEQFF
TGCGCCAGCAGCTTGGATGGGACAAACCACAATGAGCAGTTCTTC
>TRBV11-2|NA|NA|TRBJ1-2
CASSLSREVYGYTF
TGTGCCAGCAGCTTATCCAGAGAGGTCTATGGCTACACCTTC
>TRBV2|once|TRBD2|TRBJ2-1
CASSEGLGGSSPNEQFF
TGTGCCAGCAGTGAAGGACTCGGCGGGAGCTCACCCAATGAGCAGTTCTTC
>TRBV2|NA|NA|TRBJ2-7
CASKPNSYEQYF
TGTGCCAGCAAGCCTAACTCCTACGAGCAGTACTTC
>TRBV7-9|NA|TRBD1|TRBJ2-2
CASSSWTGGNTGELFF
TGTGCCAGCAGCTCTTGGACAGGGGGAAACACCGGGGAGCTGTTTTTT
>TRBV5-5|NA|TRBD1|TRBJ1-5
CASSWDSNQPQHF
TGTGCCAGCAGCTGGGACAGTAATCAGCCCCAGCATTTT
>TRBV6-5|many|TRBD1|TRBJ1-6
CASSYGTGIPPLHF
TGTGCCAGCAGTTACGGGACAGGGATTCCACCCCTCCACTTT
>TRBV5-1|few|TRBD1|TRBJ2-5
CASSLGTGGWETQYF
TGCGCCAGCAGCTTGGGGACAGGGGGCTGGGAGACCCAGTACTTC
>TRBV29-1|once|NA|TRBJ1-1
CSGGSVNTEAFF
TGCAGCGGCGGGTCGGTGAACACTGAAGCTTTCTTT
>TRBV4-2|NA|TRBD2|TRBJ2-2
CASSRSGGIPGELFF
TGTGCCAGCAGCCGGAGCGGGGGAATCCCCGGGGAGCTGTTTTTT
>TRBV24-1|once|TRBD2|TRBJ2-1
CATSDSPTSGSSYNEQFF
TGTGCCACCAGTGATTCCCCAACTAGCGGAAGCTCCTACAATGAGCAGTTCTTC
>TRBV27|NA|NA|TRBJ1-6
CASSLTGYSPLHF
TGTGCCAGCAGTTTAACGGGGTATTCACCCCTCCACTTT
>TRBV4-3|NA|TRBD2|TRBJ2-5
CASSQVRESGGPETQYF
TGCGCCAGCAGCCAAGTAAGGGAGAGCGGGGGACCGGAGACCCAGTACTTC
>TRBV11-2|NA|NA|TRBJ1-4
CASSEGEGEKLFF
TGTGCCAGCAGCGAGGGGGAAGGGGAAAAACTGTTTTTT
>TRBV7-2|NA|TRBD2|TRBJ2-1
CASSLALSGGSYNEQFF
TGTGCCAGCAGCTTAGCGCTTAGCGGGGGATCCTACAATGAGCAGTTCTTC
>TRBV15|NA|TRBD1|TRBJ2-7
CATSREGQGNSQLFF
TGTGCCACCAGCAGGGAGGGACAGGGCAATTCTCAACTCTTCTTC
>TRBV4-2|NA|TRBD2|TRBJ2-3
CASSQESSGGIDTQYF
TGTGCCAGCAGCCAAGAGTCTAGCGGGGGAATAGATACGCAGTATTTT
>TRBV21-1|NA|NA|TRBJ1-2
CASSKDRGLYYGYTF
TGTGCCAGCAGCAAAGACAGGGGGCTGTACTATGGCTACACCTTC
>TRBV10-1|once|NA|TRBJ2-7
CASSGQASYEQYF
TGCGCCAGCAGTGGACAGGCCTCCTACGAGCAGTACTTC
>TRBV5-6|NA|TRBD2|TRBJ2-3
CASSLISGRTDTQYF
TGTGCCAGCAGCTTGATCAGCGGGAGAACCGATACGCAGTATTTT
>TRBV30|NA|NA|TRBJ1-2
CAWKVRSGGYTF
TGTGCCTGGAAGGTGAGGAGCGGGGGCTACACCTTC
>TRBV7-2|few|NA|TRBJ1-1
CASRTGQQNTEAFF
TGTGCCAGCAGGACCGGACAACAGAACACTGAAGCTTTCTTT
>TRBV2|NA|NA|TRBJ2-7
CASSEYYEQYF
TGTGCCAGCAGTGAATATTACGAGCAGTACTTC
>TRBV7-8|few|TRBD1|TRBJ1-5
CAIGTGLPNQPQHF
TGTGCCATCGGGACAGGCCTGCCCAATCAGCCCCAGCATTTT
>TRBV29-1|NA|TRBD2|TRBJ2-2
CSVEGLAENTGELFF
TGCAGCGTTGAAGGACTAGCGGAGAACACCGGGGAGCTGTTTTTT
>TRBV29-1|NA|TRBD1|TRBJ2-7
CSVEVGDRPTYEQYF
TGCAGCGTTGAAGTGGGGGACAGGCCTACCTACGAGCAGTACTTC
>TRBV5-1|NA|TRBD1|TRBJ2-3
CASSSTGTGKTDTQYF
TGCGCCAGCAGCTCAACCGGGACAGGGAAGACAGATACGCAGTATTTT
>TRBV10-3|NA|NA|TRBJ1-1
CAIGEGGLRRSAEAFF
TGTGCCATCGGGGAAGGTGGACTCCGGAGAAGTGCTGAAGCTTTCTTT
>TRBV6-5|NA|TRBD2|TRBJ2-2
CASGTGGGHTGELFF
TGTGCCAGCGGGACGGGAGGGGGACACACCGGGGAGCTGTTTTTT
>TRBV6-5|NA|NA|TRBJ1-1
CASSYDGGTEAFF
TGTGCCAGCAGTTACGATGGGGGGACTGAAGCTTTCTTT